Below, one TCR beta chain is given with its context. This clonotype came up many times. The target of this receptor is not known. No base qualities exist here, and no much larger clone lies one base off it. TCR beta CDR3 regions were amplified from RNA transcripts. A first-round RT-PCR of the TCR CDR3 used the HTBI primer set with the Qiagen OneStep RT-PCR kit. A second multiplex PCR round built the libraries, followed by size selection and purification. Libraries were sequenced paired-end with 100 bp reads on an Illumina HiSeq2000. In the source study's methods: Raw data were processed with SOAPnuke, discarding reads with adapters, uncalled bases, mean Phred below 15, or no exact constant-primer or identifier match. High-quality paired reads were merged with COPE v1.2.5, and unique nucleotide sequences were defined as clonotypes. MiTCR v1.1 was used to align clonotypes to the IMGT TRBV, TRBD and TRBJ reference segments. Only V-J combinations with frequency above 0.0001, covering about 99% of repertoires, were analysed. A TCS score was defined as the ratio between F50 (clonal expansion) and ExV (chaos), using BLOSUM62-based TCRdist between CDR3 peptides within each V-J. Welch's t-statistics and random forest reduced fewer than 600 V-J features to 13, which were used in a naive Bayes classifier (R e1071). TCRdb trimmed the raw reads at Q25, called clones with MiXCR and kept productive beta chains. All rows with the same CDR3 protein become a single entry with the most common DNA and genes. These V and J calls are TCRdb output, not the study's own analysis. Counted in this sample were about 380,000 distinct CDR3 sequences; about 15% of them appeared once. Clones ranked in the top ten supply around 10% of the sample.

This record comes from a study of T cells in Graves' hyperthyroidism and ophthalmopathy (dated by TCRdb to about 2019). Concerning the study at large: Peripheral blood samples were taken at the time of initial diagnosis, prior to any treatment. The roughly 94 discovery patients were randomly split 7:3 into training and test sets. According to the paper, TCR Vbeta CDR3 sequencing was carried out on 135 peripheral blood samples, which came from approximately 41 ophthalmopathy, under 85 hyperthyroidism and approximately 17 progressor patients. After blood sampling, hyperthyroidism patients were treated with methimazole at a starting dose of 30 mg daily, and ophthalmopathy patients were treated with high-dose intravenous methylprednisolone. Prospective prediction of ophthalmopathy was tested in an independent validation cohort consisting of roughly 20 hyperthyroidism patients and more than 15 patients who later progressed to ophthalmopathy. In addition, the study compared T-cell repertoires in thyroid tissue and in blood from roughly 6 Graves' hyperthyroidism patients. To identify TCR V-J signatures that set the groups apart, the researchers used a discovery cohort of 100 patients, made up of approximately 43 with Graves' ophthalmopathy and 57 with stable Graves' hyperthyroidism.

Broad study findings and their caveats: In validation, the model predicted progression to ophthalmopathy a median of about 6.8 months before onset, with approximately 71% sensitivity and almost 75% specificity. Ophthalmopathy was separated from stable hyperthyroidism by a 13 V-J signature model, with over 85% sensitivity and about 81% specificity obtained in cross-validation and 80%/75% obtained in testing. Most expanded thyroid clonotypes (frequency above 0.001) were also found in blood, which suggests that blood repertoires may mirror thyroid immune responses. Sample size was not statistically predetermined, and blinding of investigators to group allocation was not performed.

Graves' hyperthyroidism was defined as stable when no progression to ophthalmopathy occurred over 18 months of follow-up. Hyperthyroidism patients were aged 18 to 65 years and newly diagnosed, with disease duration of less than 2 months. Patients with uncontrolled infections, other autoimmune diseases, pregnancy or lactation were excluded. Clinical symptoms, serum thyroxine and TRAb, thyroid ultrasound, and orbital computed tomography formed the basis for the diagnoses. PBMCs were isolated from about 10 ml of fresh peripheral blood by Ficoll-Paque density gradient centrifugation. Total RNA was extracted using Trizol reagent, and RNA quality was assessed on an Agilent 2100 Bioanalyzer. The TCR was taken from a woman in her fifties or sixties with Graves' hyperthyroidism. Sequenced sample: blood.

The DNA sequence is TGCAGTGCAACTTCCGACGGGCAAGAGACCCAGTACTTC. This translates into CSATSDGQETQYF. Recombination joined TRBV20-1 with TRBJ2-5; the D gene lacks a confident call. As encoded in the germline V gene (reference sequence), CDR1 is DFQATT while CDR2 is SNEGSKA. The CDR3 numbers 13 residues from cysteine through phenylalanine. The sequence is cut down to CDR3 DNA, 39 bases in frame from base 1. The junction shows trimming of 6 bases on V and 2 bases on J, plus 13 bases between the germline ends.